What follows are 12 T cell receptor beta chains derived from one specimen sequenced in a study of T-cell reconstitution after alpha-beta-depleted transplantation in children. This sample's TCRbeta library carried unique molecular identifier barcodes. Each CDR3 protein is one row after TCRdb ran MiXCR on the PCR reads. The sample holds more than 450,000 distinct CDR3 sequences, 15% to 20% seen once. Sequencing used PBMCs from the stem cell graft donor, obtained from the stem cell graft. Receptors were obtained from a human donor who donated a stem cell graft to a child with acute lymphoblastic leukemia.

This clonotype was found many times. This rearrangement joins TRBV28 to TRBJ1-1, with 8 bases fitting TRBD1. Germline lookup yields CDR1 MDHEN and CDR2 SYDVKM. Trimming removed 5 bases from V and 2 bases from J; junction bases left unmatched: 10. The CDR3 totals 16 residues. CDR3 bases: TGTGCCAGCAGTCCCCAGGGACAGGCCCTAAACACTGAAGCTTTCTTT. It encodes CASSPQGQALNTEAFF.

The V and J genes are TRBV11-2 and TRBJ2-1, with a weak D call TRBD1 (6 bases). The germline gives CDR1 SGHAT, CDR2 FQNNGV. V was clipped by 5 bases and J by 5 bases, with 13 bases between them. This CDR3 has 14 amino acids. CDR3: CASSPDSANNEQFF. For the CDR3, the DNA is TGTGCCAGCAGCCCGGACAGCGCAAACAATGAGCAGTTCTTC.

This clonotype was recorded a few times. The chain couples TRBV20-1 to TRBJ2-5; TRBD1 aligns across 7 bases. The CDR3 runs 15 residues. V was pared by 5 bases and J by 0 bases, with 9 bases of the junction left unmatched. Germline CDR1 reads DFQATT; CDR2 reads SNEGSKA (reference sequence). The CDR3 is CSAPPPGQYQETQYF. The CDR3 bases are TGCAGTGCTCCCCCGCCGGGACAGTACCAAGAGACCCAGTACTTC.

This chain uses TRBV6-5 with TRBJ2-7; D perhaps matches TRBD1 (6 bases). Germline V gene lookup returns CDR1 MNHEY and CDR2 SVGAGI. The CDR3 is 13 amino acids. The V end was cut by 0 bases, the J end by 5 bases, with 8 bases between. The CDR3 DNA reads TGTGCCAGCAGTTACTCTTGGACAGACGAGCAGTACTTC. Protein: CASSYSWTDEQYF.

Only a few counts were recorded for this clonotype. CDR3 sequence reads: CAARLAGGPSEQFF. The CDR3 DNA sequence: TGTGCCGCGAGACTAGCGGGAGGGCCAAGTGAGCAGTTCTTC. The chain has TRBV2 and TRBJ2-1; 14 bases align to TRBD2. This CDR3 has 14 residues. Per the germline V gene, CDR1 is SNHLY and CDR2 is FYNNEI. Trimming at V came to 11 bases and at J to 9 bases, leaving 9 bases not matched to a gene.

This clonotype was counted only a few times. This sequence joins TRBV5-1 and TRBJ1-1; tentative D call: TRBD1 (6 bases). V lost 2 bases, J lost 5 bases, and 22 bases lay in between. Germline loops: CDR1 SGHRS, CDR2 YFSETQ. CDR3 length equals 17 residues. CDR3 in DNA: TGCGCCAGCAGCTTTCCCGGGACATCGGCCGCCAGAACTGAAGCTTTCTTT. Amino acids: CASSFPGTSAARTEAFF.

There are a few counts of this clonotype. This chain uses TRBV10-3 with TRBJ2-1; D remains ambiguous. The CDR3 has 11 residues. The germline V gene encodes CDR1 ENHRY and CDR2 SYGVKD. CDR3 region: CASSTFNEQFF. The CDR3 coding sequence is TGTGCTAGTAGTACGTTCAATGAGCAGTTCTTC.

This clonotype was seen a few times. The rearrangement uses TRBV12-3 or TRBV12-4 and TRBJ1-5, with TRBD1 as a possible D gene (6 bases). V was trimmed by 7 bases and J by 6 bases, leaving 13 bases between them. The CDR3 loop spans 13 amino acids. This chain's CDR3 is CASTSTGSQPQHF. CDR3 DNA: TGTGCCAGCACTTCGACAGGATCTCAGCCCCAGCATTTT.

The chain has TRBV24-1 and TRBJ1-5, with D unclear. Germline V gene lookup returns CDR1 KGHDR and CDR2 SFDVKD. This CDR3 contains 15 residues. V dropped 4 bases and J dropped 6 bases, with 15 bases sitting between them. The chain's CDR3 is CATSEKDGMGQPQHF. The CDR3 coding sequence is TGTGCCACCAGTGAGAAAGACGGGATGGGTCAGCCCCAGCATTTT.

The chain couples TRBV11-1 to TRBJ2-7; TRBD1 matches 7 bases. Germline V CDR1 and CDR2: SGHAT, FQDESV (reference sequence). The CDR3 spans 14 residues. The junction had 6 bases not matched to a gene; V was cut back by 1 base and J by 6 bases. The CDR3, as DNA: TGTGCCAGCAGCTTAGTAAACAGGGGATCCGAGCAGTACTTC. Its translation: CASSLVNRGSEQYF. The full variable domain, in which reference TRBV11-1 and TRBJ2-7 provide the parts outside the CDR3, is EAEVAQSPRYKITEKSQAVAFWCDPISGHATLYWYRQILGQGPELLVQFQDESVVDDSQLPKDRFSAERLKGVDSTLKIQPAELGDSAMYLCASSLVNRGSEQYFGPGTRLTVT.

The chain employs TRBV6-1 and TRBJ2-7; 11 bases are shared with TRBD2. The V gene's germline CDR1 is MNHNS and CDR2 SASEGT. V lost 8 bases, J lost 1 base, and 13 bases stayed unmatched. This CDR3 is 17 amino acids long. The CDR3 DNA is TGTGCCAGCGTCCGGGACGGAGGACTAGCGGGTTCCTACGAGCAGTACTTC. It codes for CASVRDGGLAGSYEQYF.

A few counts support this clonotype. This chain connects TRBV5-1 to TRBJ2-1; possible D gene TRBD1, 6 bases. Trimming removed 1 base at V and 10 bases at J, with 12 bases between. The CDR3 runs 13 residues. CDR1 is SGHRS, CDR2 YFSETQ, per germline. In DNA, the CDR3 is TGCGCCAGCAGCTTGTTGGGTGACAGGGAGCAGTTCTTC. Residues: CASSLLGDREQFF.